The TCR beta chain described here comes from a study of identical twins (TCRdb year 2016). Study-wide context: To test whether fetal clonotypes persist, this study deep-sequenced TCR alpha and beta repertoires from monozygotic twins, from unrelated adults of various ages, and from cord blood. Replicate twin experiments were performed at different times using different library preparation protocols to rule out contamination.

At least ten counts were recorded for this clonotype. The specificity of this receptor is unknown. A junction end diverges from the germline sequence, so it may reflect a read error. Every donor was a healthy Caucasian. The twin cohort consisted of three pairs of female monozygotic twins, all aged roughly 18 to 29 years. Positive isolation kits from Invitrogen were used to isolate CD4+ and CD8+ T cell populations. Paper-wide results and their limitations: Excess twin sharing in beta out-of-frame sequences was weaker because fewer shared sequences lowered the signal-to-noise ratio. In monozygotic twins, out-of-frame TCR alpha sharing was systematically underestimated by recombination models, although the models agreed with sharing between unrelated individuals. Fewer insertions were carried by abundant cord blood beta clonotypes; a weaker similar trend was observed in young adult naive repertoires, while no such trend was observed in memory repertoires. Conclusions relied on cross-sectional statistical analysis, since the same donors could not be followed over many years. Invariant T cells such as MAIT and iNKT could partly confound zero-insertion analyses, although diverse VJ usage argued against such confounding for most clonotypes. Out-of-frame TCR alpha sequences shared between twins showed an excess of low generation-probability sequences compared with coincidental sharing between unrelated individuals.

Library preparation was by 5' RACE. The listed sequencing device is Illumina HiSeq 2000. A universal primer binding site was introduced by template switching, and a unique molecular identifier was present in the final cDNA, enabling accurate counting of TCR cDNA molecules. Specific primers in the conserved constant-segment region were used to synthesize first-strand cDNA for TCR alpha and beta chains. Each cDNA library was double barcoded, with a SMART-Mk sample barcode plus Illumina barcodes, to control for contamination. TruSeq adapter sequences and Illumina sample barcodes were added in two successive PCR steps. Sequencing of the TCR alpha and beta cDNA libraries was done on the Illumina HiSeq platform using custom primers. The authors' pipeline ran thus. MiGEC processed the raw reads to extract unique molecular identifiers, while MiXCR was used to determine the CDR3 positions. Recombination models were inferred per individual with the repgenHMM and IGoR tools using an EM algorithm. The analysis of shared clonotypes was done with the tcR package in R, with sharing normalized by the product of cloneset sizes. To study raw recombination free of thymic and clonal selection effects, out-of-frame nonproductive sequences were analyzed. TCRdb redid the processing of the public reads, applying fastp at Q25 and MiXCR, and retained in-frame beta chains. Identical CDR3 proteins give one entry, which carries the most common genes and DNA. TCRdb, not the original authors, processed these V and J calls. This sample has around 340,000 distinct CDR3 sequences in its table, and 12% of those were observed once. Clones ranked in the top ten supply around 6.9% of the sample.

Based on the germline V gene, the CDR1 and CDR2 sequences are SGHTA and FQGNSA. From its cysteine to its phenylalanine, the CDR3 spans 14 amino acids. Only the CDR3 portion is preserved as DNA: 42 bases, with reading frame beginning at the first base. This sample also appeared in a second study, on yellow fever vaccine responses in identical twins. In that second paper, the authors write: The T cell response to vaccination in identical twins was reported by the authors to appear partly convergent and partly personalized. The study precisely tracked vaccine-responding T cell clones in identical twins.

The chain uses TRBV7-2 and TRBJ1-2, with 8 bases matching TRBD1. The sample taken for sequencing was CD8+ T cells sorted from blood. The TCR sequence derives from a woman between 18 and 29 years old in good health. The CDR3 sequence is CASSLVSGGDGVSF. The nucleotide sequence reads as follows: TGTGCCAGCAGCCTCGTTTCAGGGGGCGATGGAGTATCCTTC.